The 25 T cell receptor beta chains below come from one sample, sequenced in a study of blood T cell repertoires in COVID-19. TCRdb's table, derived via immunoSEQ multiplex PCR, lists solely in-frame clones and lacks some. The sample comprises more than 85,000 clones, approximately 90% of which are singletons, and 0.85% to 1% rests with the top ten. The sequenced sample consisted of peripheral blood. These receptor sequences come from a man aged 60-69 years with acute or convalescent COVID-19.

The sample holds a few counts of this clone. The chain joins TRBV5-1 to TRBJ1-2; D unclear. V was cut by 0 bases and J by 2 bases, with 8 bases left in between. The CDR3 has 14 residues. Germline V CDR1 and CDR2: SGHRS, YFSETQ. CDR3 in amino acids: CASSLEAGNYGYTF. Written as DNA, the CDR3 is TGCGCCAGCAGCTTGGAGGCGGGGAACTATGGCTACACCTTC.

This rearrangement joins TRBV27 to TRBJ1-1, with a weak D call TRBD1 (5 bases). Germline-derived CDR1 and CDR2 are MNHEY and SMNVEV (reference sequence). The CDR3 runs to 15 residues. With 5 bases removed from V and 0 bases from J, the gap between germline ends came to 13 bases. Here the CDR3 reads CASSPLRVMNTEAFF. The CDR3 DNA reads as TGTGCCAGCAGTCCTCTCAGGGTTATGAACACTGAAGCTTTCTTT.

The chain has TRBV6-6 and TRBJ2-1; no clear D. The V and J ends lost 0 bases and 9 bases respectively, with 9 bases between them. This CDR3 is 13 amino acids long. CDR1 MNHNY and CDR2 SVGAGI come from the germline V gene (reference sequence). The CDR3 nucleotides read TGTGCCAGCAGTTACTCTCCGTCGGGTGAGCAGTTCTTC. This codes for CASSYSPSGEQFF.

This rearrangement joins TRBV11-2 to TRBJ2-4, with no clear D. CDR1 is SGHAT, CDR2 FQNNGV, per germline. The CDR3 has 15 amino acids. Trimming took off 1 base at V and 6 bases at J, with 13 bases between the two ends. The CDR3 loop is CASSLGVAEPNIQYF. In nucleotides, the CDR3 is TGTGCCAGCAGCTTAGGGGTAGCCGAGCCAAACATTCAGTACTTC.

The V gene is TRBV27, the J gene TRBJ1-4; 7 positions match TRBD1. CDR3 length equals 16 residues. With 1 base clipped from V and 7 bases from J, the junction kept 9 bases outside the gene matches. In germline, CDR1 is MNHEY, CDR2 SMNVEV (reference sequence). As DNA, the CDR3 is TGTGCCAGCAGTTTATTCCGTTTAGGGGGCGGTGAAAAACTGTTTTTT. Amino acids: CASSLFRLGGGEKLFF.

In DNA form, the CDR3 reads TGCGCCAGCAGTGATGAGCGGGGGACACACAATGAGCAGTTCTTC. Protein sequence: CASSDERGTHNEQFF. The chain combines TRBV10-1 with TRBJ2-1; 8 bases align to TRBD2. CDR1 and CDR2 (germline): WNHNN, SYGVQD (reference sequence). V was clipped by 3 bases and J by 5 bases; unmatched bases: 6. The CDR3 loop spans 15 amino acids.

CDR3 protein: CASSLGAGNTIYF. The CDR3 DNA sequence: TGCGCCAGCAGCTTGGGCGCCGGAAACACCATATATTTT. The genes are TRBV5-1 and TRBJ1-3, with D uncertain. The CDR3 runs 13 residues. Trimming left V 0 bases short and J 4 bases short, with 5 bases between. CDR1 and CDR2 from the germline V gene are SGHRS and YFSETQ.

CDR3 nucleotide sequence: TGTGCCAGCAGCTTAGGGGGACTAGCGGGTGAGCAGTTCTTC. Its protein is CASSLGGLAGEQFF. This sequence joins TRBV7-9 and TRBJ2-1; 12 bases are a match to TRBD2. V lost 1 base and J lost 9; bases outside the gene matches: 1. Per the germline V gene, CDR1 is SEHNR and CDR2 is FQNEAQ (reference sequence). This CDR3 comprises 14 residues.

This clone occurred a few times. The rearrangement joins TRBV28 to TRBJ1-1, with a tentative D call TRBD1 (5 bases). The CDR3 has 11 amino acids. V was clipped by 7 bases and J by 6 bases, with 9 bases between them. Germline V gives CDR1 MDHEN, CDR2 SYDVKM. CDR3 in DNA: TGTGCCAGCATAGGGGCGGCTGAAGCTTTCTTT. Encoded protein: CASIGAAEAFF.

The chain joins TRBV9 to TRBJ2-2; 7 bases fit TRBD2. Unmatched junction bases numbered 5, after V lost 0 bases and J lost 6 bases. This CDR3 comprises 15 residues. Germline values: CDR1 SGDLS, CDR2 YYNGEE. The CDR3 DNA is TGTGCCAGCAGCGTAGTGTCTAGCGGCGCCGGGGAGCTGTTTTTT. Translation gives CASSVVSSGAGELFF.

The rearrangement uses TRBV6-4 and TRBJ2-7; TRBD2 might be the D (6 bases). From germline, CDR1 is MRHNA and CDR2 SNTAGT. Trimming took 7 bases from V and 0 from J, leaving 13 bases between them. The CDR3 covers 14 residues. CDR3 sequence: CASTSTGSSYEQYV. The CDR3 DNA follows: TGTGCCAGCACCTCAACCGGGAGCTCCTACGAGCAGTACGTC.

The chain combines TRBV11-2 with TRBJ2-5; 7 bases match TRBD1. The CDR3 totals 15 residues. Germline V gene sequence: CDR1 SGHAT, CDR2 FQNNGV. V lost 3 bases, J lost 1 base, and 5 bases stayed unmatched. The CDR3 DNA reads TGTGCCAGCAGCTTGAGACAGGGCAGCCAAGAGACCCAGTACTTC. Translated: CASSLRQGSQETQYF.

V gene TRBV21-1 combines with J gene TRBJ2-2; the DNA was not used to check the table's D call, TRBD2. TRBV21-1 is listed as a pseudogene. The CDR3 contains 12 residues. CDR3 residues: CAEVLRTGELFF. The DNA of the CDR3 is TGTGCCGAAGTATTGCGCACCGGGGAGCTGTTTTTT.

The rearrangement joins TRBV19 to TRBJ2-3; 8 bases map to TRBD1. The J segment lost 5 bases and the V segment lost 3 bases, leaving 10 bases of the junction unmatched. The CDR3 length is 16 residues. Looked up from germline, CDR1 is LNHDA and CDR2 is SQIVND (reference sequence). The CDR3 protein is CASSIRAGQGLDTQYF. For the CDR3, the DNA is TGTGCCAGTAGTATTAGGGCAGGACAGGGACTAGATACGCAGTATTTT.

V gene TRBV10-2 combines with J gene TRBJ2-2, with 8 nucleotides matching TRBD2. CDR3 length: 13 amino acids. After removal of 10 bases from V and 5 bases from J, the junction contained 6 bases not matched to a gene. Germline assignment: CDR1 WSHSY and CDR2 SAAADI. Here the CDR3 reads CATRTSPTGELFF. The DNA for the CDR3 is TGCGCCACCCGGACTAGCCCGACCGGGGAGCTGTTTTTT.

V and J are TRBV30 and TRBJ1-1, with D maybe TRBD1 (5 bases). Germline V gives CDR1 GTSNPN, CDR2 SVGIG (reference sequence). The CDR3 length is 14 residues. The V end lost 4 bases, the J end lost 0 bases, and 12 bases lay between the germline ends. CDR3 amino acids: CAWNGGMVNTEAFF. The DNA of the CDR3 is TGTGCCTGGAACGGGGGAATGGTGAACACTGAAGCTTTCTTT. The whole variable domain, remainder taken from reference TRBV30 and TRBJ1-1, is SQTIHQWPATLVQPVGSPLSLECTVEGTSNPNLYWYRQAAGRGLQLLFYSVGIGQISSEVPQNLSASRPQDRQFILSSKKLLLSDSGFYLCAWNGGMVNTEAFFGQGTRLTVV.

The J gene is TRBJ2-3, the V gene TRBV7-2; TRBD2 agrees at 9 bases. Germline CDR1 is SGHTA and CDR2 is FQGNSA. The ends lost 4 bases at V and 4 bases at J; junction bases unmatched: 6. This CDR3 is built from 15 residues. CDR3 nucleotide sequence: TGTGCCAGCAGCTCCGGACTAGCGAATGCAGATACGCAGTATTTT. This translates into CASSSGLANADTQYF.

The chain joins TRBV20-1 to TRBJ2-3, with D possibly being TRBD2 (7 bases). V lost 3 bases to trimming and J lost 5 bases, with 18 bases between them. This CDR3 region has 15 residues. The germline V gene encodes CDR1 DFQATT and CDR2 SNEGSKA (reference sequence). The CDR3 nucleotides are TGCAGTGCTAGTGCGTCGGGGGGCTCGGGAGATACGCAGTATTTT. Protein product: CSASASGGSGDTQYF.

This chain connects TRBV2 to TRBJ2-7; TRBD2 matches 12 bases. After removal of 4 bases from V and 5 bases from J, the junction contained 3 bases not matched to a gene. The CDR3 contains 14 residues. From germline, CDR1 is SNHLY and CDR2 FYNNEI. Written as DNA, the CDR3 is TGTGCCAGCAGTGTACTAGCGGGAGGAGACGAGCAGTACGTC. Residues: CASSVLAGGDEQYV.

This rearrangement joins TRBV27 to TRBJ1-4; D uncertain. The V gene lost 7 bases and the J gene lost 7 bases, with 7 bases spanning the gap. Germline V gives CDR1 MNHEY, CDR2 SMNVEV (reference sequence). The CDR3 extends over 11 amino acids. CDR3 amino acids: CASISPEKLFF. The CDR3 DNA follows: TGTGCCAGCATTAGTCCTGAAAAACTGTTTTTT.

The J gene is TRBJ1-2, the V gene TRBV27; 11 nucleotides agree with TRBD1. Germline V gene lookup returns CDR1 MNHEY and CDR2 SMNVEV (reference sequence). V gave up 5 bases and J gave up 7 bases; unmatched junction bases: 6. The CDR3 runs 14 residues. CDR3: CASSPLGQGVGYTF. The CDR3 DNA is TGTGCCAGCAGTCCCCTGGGACAGGGGGTTGGCTACACCTTC.

V usage is TRBV3-1 (or the pseudogene TRBV3-2) and J usage is TRBJ2-1; TRBD2 is a possible D gene (5 bases). CDR3 length: 14 amino acids. Germline V gene data show CDR1 as LGHDT and CDR2 as YNNKEL (reference sequence). V gave up 1 base and J gave up 6 bases, with 10 bases separating them. The CDR3 sequence: CASSQGRAVNEQFF. The CDR3 DNA reads TGTGCCAGCAGCCAAGGGAGAGCGGTCAATGAGCAGTTCTTC.

This clone was counted a single time. This chain links TRBV6-1 with TRBJ2-4; 9 bases match TRBD1. With V trimmed by 3 bases and J by 7 bases, 4 bases remained unmatched. The germline V gene has CDR1 MNHNS and CDR2 SASEGT. The CDR3 length is 14 residues. The CDR3 region is CASSDSGTGNIQYF. CDR3 in DNA: TGTGCCAGCAGTGACAGCGGGACAGGGAACATTCAGTACTTC.

The DNA of the CDR3 is TGTGCCAGCAGCCTGGACAGGTCGTTTTGGCAGCCCCAGCATTTT. This translates into CASSLDRSFWQPQHF. The rearrangement joins TRBV28 to TRBJ1-5; 7 bases are shared with TRBD1. Germline lookup yields CDR1 MDHEN and CDR2 SYDVKM. This CDR3 is built from 15 residues. Trimming cost V 6 bases and J 7 bases; bases outside gene matches: 12. The full variable domain, its missing parts supplied by reference TRBV28 and TRBJ1-5, is DVKVTQSSRYLVKRTGEKVFLECVQDMDHENMFWYRQDPGLGLRLIYFSYDVKMKEKGDIPEGYSVSREKKERFSLILESASTNQTSMYLCASSLDRSFWQPQHFGDGTRLSIL.

This clone was seen just once. The J gene is TRBJ1-2, the V gene TRBV28; D possibly corresponds to TRBD1 (6 bases). The CDR3 has 18 amino acids. V was shortened by 6 bases and J by 0 bases, with 23 bases between the two germline ends. The germline gives CDR1 MDHEN, CDR2 SYDVKM. CDR3 coding DNA: TGTGCCAGCAGCCTGAACACAGGGAGTTATGTCGCTAACTATGGCTACACCTTC. This codes for CASSLNTGSYVANYGYTF.